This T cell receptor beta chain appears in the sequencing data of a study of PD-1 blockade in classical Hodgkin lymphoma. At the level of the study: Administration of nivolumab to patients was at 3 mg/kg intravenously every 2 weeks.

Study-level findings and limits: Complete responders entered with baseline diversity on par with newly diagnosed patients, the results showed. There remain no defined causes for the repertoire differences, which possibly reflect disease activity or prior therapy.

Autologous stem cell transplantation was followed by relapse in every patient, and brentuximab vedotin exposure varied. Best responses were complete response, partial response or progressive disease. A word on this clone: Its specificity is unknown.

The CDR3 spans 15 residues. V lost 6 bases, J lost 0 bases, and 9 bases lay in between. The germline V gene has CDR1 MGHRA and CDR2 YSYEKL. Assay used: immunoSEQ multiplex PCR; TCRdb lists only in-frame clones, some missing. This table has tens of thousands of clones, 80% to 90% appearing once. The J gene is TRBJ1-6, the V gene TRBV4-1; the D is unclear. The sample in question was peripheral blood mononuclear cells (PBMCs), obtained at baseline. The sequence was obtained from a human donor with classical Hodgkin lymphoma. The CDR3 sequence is CASRHKSSYNSPLHF. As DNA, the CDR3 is TGCGCCAGCAGACACAAGAGCTCCTATAATTCACCCCTCCACTTT.